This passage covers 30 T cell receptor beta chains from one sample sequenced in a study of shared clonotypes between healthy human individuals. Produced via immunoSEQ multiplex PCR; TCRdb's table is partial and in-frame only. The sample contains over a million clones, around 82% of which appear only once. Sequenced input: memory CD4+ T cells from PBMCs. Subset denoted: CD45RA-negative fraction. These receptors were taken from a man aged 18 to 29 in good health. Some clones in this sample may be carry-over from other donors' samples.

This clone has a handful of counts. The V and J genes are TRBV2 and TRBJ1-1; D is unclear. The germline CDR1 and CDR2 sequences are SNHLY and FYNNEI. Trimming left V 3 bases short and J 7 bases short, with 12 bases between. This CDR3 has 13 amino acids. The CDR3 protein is CASSDGPALEAFF. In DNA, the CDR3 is TGTGCCAGCAGTGACGGGCCAGCCCTTGAAGCTTTCTTT.

The CDR3: CASREQGERDTQYF. The CDR3 DNA follows: TGTGCCAGCAGGGAACAGGGGGAAAGAGATACGCAGTATTTT. The rearrangement links TRBV28 to TRBJ2-3, with 8 bases lining up with TRBD1. The V segment lost 6 bases and the J segment 5 bases; nucleotides outside the gene matches: 7. Per germline, CDR1 MDHEN and CDR2 SYDVKM. The CDR3 spans 14 residues.

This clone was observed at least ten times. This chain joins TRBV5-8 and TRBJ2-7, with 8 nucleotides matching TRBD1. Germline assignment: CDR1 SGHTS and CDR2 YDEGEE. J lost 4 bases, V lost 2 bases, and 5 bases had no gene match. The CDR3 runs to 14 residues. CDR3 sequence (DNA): TGTGCCAGCAGCTTAGGGACAGGTTATTACGAGCAGTACTTC. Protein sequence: CASSLGTGYYEQYF.

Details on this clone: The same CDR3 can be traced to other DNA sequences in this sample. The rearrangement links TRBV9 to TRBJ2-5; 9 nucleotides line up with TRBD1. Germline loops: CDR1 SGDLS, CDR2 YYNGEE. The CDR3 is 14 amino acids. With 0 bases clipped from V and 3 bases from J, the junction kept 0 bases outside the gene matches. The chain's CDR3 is CASSVGTGEETQYF. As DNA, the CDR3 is TGTGCCAGCAGCGTAGGGACAGGGGAAGAGACCCAGTACTTC.

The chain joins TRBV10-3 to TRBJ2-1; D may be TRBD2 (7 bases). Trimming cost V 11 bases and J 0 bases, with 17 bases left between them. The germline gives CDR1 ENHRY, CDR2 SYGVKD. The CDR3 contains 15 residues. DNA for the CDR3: TGTGCCTCATCGGGGGGCGGCGGCTCCTACAATGAGCAGTTCTTC. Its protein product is CASSGGGGSYNEQFF.

CDR3 region: CASSDPRTQETQYF. Written as DNA, the CDR3 is TGTGCCAGCAGTGACCCTAGGACACAAGAGACCCAGTACTTC. This sequence joins TRBV25-1 and TRBJ2-5; the D gene is possibly TRBD1 (5 bases). CDR3 size: 14 residues. V gave up 3 bases and J gave up 2 bases, with 10 bases separating them. Germline V CDR1 and CDR2: MGHDK, SYGVNS.

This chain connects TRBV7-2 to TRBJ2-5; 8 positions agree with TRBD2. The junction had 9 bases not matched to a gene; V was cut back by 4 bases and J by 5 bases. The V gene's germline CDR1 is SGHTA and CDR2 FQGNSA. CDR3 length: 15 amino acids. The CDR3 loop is CASSSRTSPRETQYF. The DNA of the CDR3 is TGTGCCAGCAGCTCCCGGACTAGCCCCCGCGAGACCCAGTACTTC. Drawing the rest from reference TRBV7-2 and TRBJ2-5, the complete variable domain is GAGVSQSPSNKVTEKGKDVELRCDPISGHTALYWYRQSLGQGLEFLIYFQGNSAPDKSGLPSDRFSAERTGGSVSTLTIQRTQQEDSAVYLCASSSRTSPRETQYFGPGTRLLVL.

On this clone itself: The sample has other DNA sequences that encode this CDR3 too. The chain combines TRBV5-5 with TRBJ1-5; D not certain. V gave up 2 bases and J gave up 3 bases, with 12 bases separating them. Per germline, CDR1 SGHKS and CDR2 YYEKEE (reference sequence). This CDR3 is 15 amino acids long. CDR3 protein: CASSLGPNSNQPQHF. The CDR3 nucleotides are TGTGCCAGCAGCTTAGGTCCCAATTCCAATCAGCCCCAGCATTTT.

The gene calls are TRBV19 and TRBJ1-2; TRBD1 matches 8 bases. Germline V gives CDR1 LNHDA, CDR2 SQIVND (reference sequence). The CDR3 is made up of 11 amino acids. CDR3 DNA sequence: TGTGCTGCGTCACAGGGGGATGGCTACACCTTC. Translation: CAASQGDGYTF.

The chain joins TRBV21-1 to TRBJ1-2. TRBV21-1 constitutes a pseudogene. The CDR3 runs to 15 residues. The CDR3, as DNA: TGTGCCAGCAGCAAAGGTCCCGGGGGGGTCTATGGCTACACCTTC. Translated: CASSKGPGGVYGYTF.

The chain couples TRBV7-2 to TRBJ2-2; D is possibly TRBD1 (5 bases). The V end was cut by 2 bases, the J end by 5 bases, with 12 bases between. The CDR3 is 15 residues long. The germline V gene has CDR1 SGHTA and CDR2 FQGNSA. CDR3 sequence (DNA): TGTGCCAGCAGCTTAACCGGAAGGGGAACCGGGGAGCTGTTTTTT. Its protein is CASSLTGRGTGELFF.

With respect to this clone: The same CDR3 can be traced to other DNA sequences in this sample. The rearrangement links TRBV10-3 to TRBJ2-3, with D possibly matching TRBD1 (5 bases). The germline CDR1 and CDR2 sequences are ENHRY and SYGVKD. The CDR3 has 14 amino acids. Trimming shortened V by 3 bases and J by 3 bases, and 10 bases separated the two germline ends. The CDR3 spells CAISDSRDTDTQYF. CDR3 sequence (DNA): TGTGCCATCAGTGACAGCAGGGATACAGATACGCAGTATTTT.

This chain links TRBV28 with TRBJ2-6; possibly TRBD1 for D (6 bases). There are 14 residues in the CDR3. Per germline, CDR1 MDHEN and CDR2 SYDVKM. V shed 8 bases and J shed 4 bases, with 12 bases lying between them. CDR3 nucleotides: TGTGCCAGCGGCAGGGGTTCCGGGGCCAACGTCCTGACTTTC. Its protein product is CASGRGSGANVLTF.

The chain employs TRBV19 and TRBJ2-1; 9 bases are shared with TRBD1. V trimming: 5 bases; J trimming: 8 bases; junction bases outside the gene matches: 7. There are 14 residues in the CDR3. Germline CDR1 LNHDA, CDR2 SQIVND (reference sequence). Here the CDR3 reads CASSSRDRVYEQFF. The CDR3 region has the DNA TGTGCCAGTAGTTCACGGGACAGGGTCTATGAGCAGTTCTTC.

CDR3: CASRPPSGETEAFF. The CDR3 DNA is TGTGCAAGTCGCCCGCCAAGCGGGGAGACTGAAGCTTTCTTT. The rearrangement links TRBV12-2 to TRBJ1-1. TRBV12-2 counts as a pseudogene. This CDR3 comprises 14 residues.

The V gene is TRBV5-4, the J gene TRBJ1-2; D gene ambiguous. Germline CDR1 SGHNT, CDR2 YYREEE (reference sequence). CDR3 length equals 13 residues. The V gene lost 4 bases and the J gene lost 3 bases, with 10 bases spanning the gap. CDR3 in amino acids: CASSGERDYGYTF. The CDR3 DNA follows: TGTGCCAGCAGCGGGGAGCGCGACTATGGCTACACCTTC. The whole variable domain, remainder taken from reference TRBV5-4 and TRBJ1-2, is ETGVTQSPTHLIKTRGQQVTLRCSSQSGHNTVSWYQQALGQGPQFIFQYYREEENGRGNFPPRFSGLQFPNYSSELNVNALELDDSALYLCASSGERDYGYTFGSGTRLTVV.

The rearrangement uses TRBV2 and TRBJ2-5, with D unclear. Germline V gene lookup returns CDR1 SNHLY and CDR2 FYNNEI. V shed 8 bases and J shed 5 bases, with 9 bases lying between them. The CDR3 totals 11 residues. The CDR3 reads CASGPYETQYF. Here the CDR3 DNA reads TGTGCCAGCGGCCCTTATGAGACCCAGTACTTC. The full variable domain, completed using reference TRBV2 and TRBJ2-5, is EPEVTQTPSHQVTQMGQEVILRCVPISNHLYFYWYRQILGQKVEFLVSFYNNEISEKSEIFDDQFSVERPDGSNFTLKIRSTKLEDSAMYFCASGPYETQYFGPGTRLLVL.

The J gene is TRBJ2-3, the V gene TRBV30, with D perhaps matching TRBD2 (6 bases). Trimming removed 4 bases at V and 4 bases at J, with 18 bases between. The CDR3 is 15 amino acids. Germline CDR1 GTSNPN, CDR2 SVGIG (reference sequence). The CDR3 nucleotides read TGTGCCTGGAATGAACCCGGGACTTCATCAGATACGCAGTATTTT. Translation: CAWNEPGTSSDTQYF. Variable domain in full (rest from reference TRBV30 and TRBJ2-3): SQTIHQWPATLVQPVGSPLSLECTVEGTSNPNLYWYRQAAGRGLQLLFYSVGIGQISSEVPQNLSASRPQDRQFILSSKKLLLSDSGFYLCAWNEPGTSSDTQYFGPGTRLTVL.

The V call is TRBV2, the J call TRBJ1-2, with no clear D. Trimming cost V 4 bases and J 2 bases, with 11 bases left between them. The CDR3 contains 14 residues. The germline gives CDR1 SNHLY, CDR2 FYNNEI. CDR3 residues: CASSVVRVNYGYTF. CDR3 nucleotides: TGTGCCAGCAGTGTAGTGCGGGTGAACTATGGCTACACCTTC.

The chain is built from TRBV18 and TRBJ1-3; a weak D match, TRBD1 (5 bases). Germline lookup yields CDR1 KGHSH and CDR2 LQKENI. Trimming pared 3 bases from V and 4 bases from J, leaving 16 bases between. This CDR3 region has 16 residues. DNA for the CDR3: TGTGCCAGCTCACCCTGGAAAGGGGACTCGGGAAACACCATATATTTT. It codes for CASSPWKGDSGNTIYF.

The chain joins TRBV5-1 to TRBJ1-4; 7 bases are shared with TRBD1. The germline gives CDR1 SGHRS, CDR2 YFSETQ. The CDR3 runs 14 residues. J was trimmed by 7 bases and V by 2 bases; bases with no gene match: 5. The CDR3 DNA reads TGCGCCAGCAGCTTACAGGGGACGGGTGAAAAACTGTTTTTT. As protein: CASSLQGTGEKLFF.

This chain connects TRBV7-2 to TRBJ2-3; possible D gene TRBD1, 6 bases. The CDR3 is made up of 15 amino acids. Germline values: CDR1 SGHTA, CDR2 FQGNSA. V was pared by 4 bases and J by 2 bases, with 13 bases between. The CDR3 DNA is TGTGCCAGCAGCTATCAAGACAGGTTCACAGATACGCAGTATTTT. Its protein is CASSYQDRFTDTQYF.

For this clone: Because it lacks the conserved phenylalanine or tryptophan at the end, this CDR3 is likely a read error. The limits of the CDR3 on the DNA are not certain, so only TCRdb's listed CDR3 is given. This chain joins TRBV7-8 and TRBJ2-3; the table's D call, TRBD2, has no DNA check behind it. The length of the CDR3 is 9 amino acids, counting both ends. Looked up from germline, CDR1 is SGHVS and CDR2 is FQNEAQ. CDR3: CARPGLEGS.

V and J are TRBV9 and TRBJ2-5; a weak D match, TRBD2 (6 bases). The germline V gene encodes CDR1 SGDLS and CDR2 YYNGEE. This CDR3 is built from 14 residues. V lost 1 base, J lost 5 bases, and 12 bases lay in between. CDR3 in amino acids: CASSVNPGVETQYF. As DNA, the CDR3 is TGTGCCAGCAGCGTAAACCCGGGAGTGGAGACCCAGTACTTC.

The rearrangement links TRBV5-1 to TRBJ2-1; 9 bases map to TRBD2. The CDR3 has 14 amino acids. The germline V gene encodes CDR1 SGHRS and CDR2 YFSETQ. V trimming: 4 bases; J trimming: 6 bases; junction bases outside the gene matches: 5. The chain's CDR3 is CASSRTSAFNEQFF. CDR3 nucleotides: TGCGCCAGCAGCAGGACTAGCGCGTTCAATGAGCAGTTCTTC.

In nucleotides, the CDR3 is TGTGCCAGTAGTATTCCCCCGGTAACAGCGGGAGAGCGCGAGCAGTACTTC. Protein product: CASSIPPVTAGEREQYF. This sequence joins TRBV19 and TRBJ2-7; 8 bases align to TRBD2. This CDR3 spans 17 amino acids. V lost 3 bases to trimming and J lost 6 bases; unmatched junction nucleotides: 16. Germline V gene lookup returns CDR1 LNHDA and CDR2 SQIVND (reference sequence).

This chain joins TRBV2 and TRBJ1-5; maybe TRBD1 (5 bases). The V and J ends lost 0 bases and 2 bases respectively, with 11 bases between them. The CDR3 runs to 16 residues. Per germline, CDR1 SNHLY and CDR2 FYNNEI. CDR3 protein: CASSEAGGGGNQPQHF. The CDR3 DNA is TGTGCCAGCAGTGAAGCGGGGGGAGGAGGCAATCAGCCCCAGCATTTT.

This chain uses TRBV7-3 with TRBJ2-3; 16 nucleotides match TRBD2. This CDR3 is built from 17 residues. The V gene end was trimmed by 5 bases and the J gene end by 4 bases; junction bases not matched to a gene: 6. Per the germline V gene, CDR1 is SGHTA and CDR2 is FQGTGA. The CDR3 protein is CASSKGLAGGPADTQYF. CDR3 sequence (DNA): TGTGCCAGCAGCAAGGGACTAGCGGGAGGGCCCGCAGATACGCAGTATTTT.

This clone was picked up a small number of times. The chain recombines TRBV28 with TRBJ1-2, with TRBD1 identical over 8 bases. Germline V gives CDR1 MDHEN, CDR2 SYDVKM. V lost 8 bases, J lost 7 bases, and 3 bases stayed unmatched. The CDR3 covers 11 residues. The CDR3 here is CASDRGFGYTF. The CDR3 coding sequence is TGTGCCAGCGACAGGGGCTTTGGCTACACCTTC.

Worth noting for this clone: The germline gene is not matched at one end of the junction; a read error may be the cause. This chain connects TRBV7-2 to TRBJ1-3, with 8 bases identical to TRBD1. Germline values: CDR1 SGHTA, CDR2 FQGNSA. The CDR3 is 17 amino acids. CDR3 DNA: TGTGCCAGCAGGTTAGGCTTGGGACAGGCCTACCAAAACACCATATATTTT. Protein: CASRLGLGQAYQNTIYF.